What follows describes a single T cell receptor beta chain. Its antigen is still unknown. Other DNA sequences in the same sample also yield this CDR3. This CDR3 is 15 amino acids long. The junction had 4 bases not matched to a gene; V was cut back by 0 bases and J by 5 bases. Germline loops: CDR1 SGDLS, CDR2 YYNGEE. Naive CD8 cells lacked CD45RO and underwent positive selection for CCR7, leaving out terminally differentiated effector memory CD45RA+ cells. The source of the sample is a study of shared clonotypes between healthy human individuals. General study results and limits: A handful of donors had 4% to 5% of their naive CD4 clonotypes in common.

Assay runs were performed at deep level. The assay was immunoSEQ multiplex PCR, and TCRdb's table has in-frame clones only and misses some. The sample has around 2,000,000 clones; 85% to 95% are singletons. The rearrangement uses TRBV9 and TRBJ2-1; the match to TRBD2 covers 8 bases. Sequencing was performed on naive CD8+ T cells sorted from blood. The origin of this receptor is a man between 18 and 35 years old in good health. CDR3 protein: CASSVAGGPNNEQFF. The CDR3 region has the DNA TGTGCCAGCAGCGTAGCGGGGGGGCCGAACAATGAGCAGTTCTTC.